These T cell receptor beta chains were read from a single sample in a study of blood T cell repertoires in COVID-19. Only in-frame clones appear in the TCRdb table, and some are missing; sequencing was by immunoSEQ multiplex PCR. Of 200,000 to 250,000 clones detected, 70% to 90% appear once; the ten largest clones hold 10% to 15%. The sequenced sample consisted of peripheral blood. Source of these receptors: a woman between 18 and 29 years old who had recovered from COVID-19. Each CDR3 is given with its conserved first and last residue. A D gene is named only where the DNA matches it firmly.

V	D	J	CDR3	DNA
TRBV20-1	-	TRBJ1-3	CSAKGQRVFF	TGCAGTGCTAAGGGACAACGGGTTTTTTTT
TRBV27	TRBD1	TRBJ1-6	CASSSRGTASSPLHF	TGTGCCAGCAGTTCACGCGGGACAGCCTCTTCACCCCTCCACTTT
TRBV7-9	-	TRBJ1-1	CASSFGQTINTEAFF	TGTGCCAGCAGCTTCGGACAGACAATTAACACTGAAGCTTTCTTT
TRBV27	-	TRBJ1-5	CASRLGGALRNQPQHF	TGTGCCAGCAGGCTAGGAGGGGCTCTTCGGAATCAGCCCCAGCATTTT
TRBV7-9	-	TRBJ1-5	CASSQGGGQPQHF	TGTGCCAGCAGCCAAGGGGGGGGACAGCCCCAGCATTTT
TRBV19	TRBD1	TRBJ1-1	CASRPMDRTTEAFF	TGTGCCAGTAGACCGATGGACAGGACAACTGAAGCTTTCTTT
TRBV12-3/TRBV12-4	-	TRBJ2-1	CASSLGSRGEQFF	TGTGCCAGCAGTTTAGGGTCCAGGGGTGAGCAGTTCTTC
TRBV5-6	-	TRBJ2-1	CASSLRIGSSYNEQFF	TGTGCCAGCAGCTTGAGAATCGGGAGCTCCTACAATGAGCAGTTCTTC
TRBV16	TRBD1	TRBJ2-7	CASSPPATGTTYEQYF	TGTGCCAGCAGCCCCCCGGCGACAGGGACAACCTACGAGCAGTACTTC
TRBV19	TRBD2	TRBJ2-1	CASSPIYGGSGINEQFF	TGTGCCAGTAGCCCTATCTATGGCGGGAGTGGGATCAATGAGCAGTTCTTC
TRBV29-1	TRBD1	TRBJ1-1	CSVVQGDLDLEAFF	TGCAGCGTTGTTCAGGGGGATTTGGATTTGGAAGCTTTCTTT
TRBV5-1	TRBD2	TRBJ2-5	CASSLPFDSGRTQETQYF	TGCGCCAGCAGCTTGCCGTTCGATAGCGGGAGGACCCAAGAGACCCAGTACTTC
TRBV18	TRBD1	TRBJ1-6	CASSRQGPHNSPLHF	TGTGCCAGCTCACGACAGGGCCCACACAATTCACCCCTCCACTTT